This TCR beta chain comes out of a study of shared clonotypes between healthy human individuals. In the source study's methods: Filtering of immunoSEQ junctional sequences could not match full-length read filtering. Libraries were prepared by immunoSEQ multiplex PCR; TCRdb keeps only in-frame clonotypes and omits some of them. From that table come the V and J calls and clone size; the DNA was used to work out D and trimming. The sample records some 1,900,000 clones, about 95% being singletons. The naive CD8 population came from CD45RO-negative cells selected for CCR7, without terminally differentiated effector memory CD45RA+ cells. There are a few counts of this clone. The target antigen is unknown. Findings of the study overall: Apart from blood, nothing was sampled; tissue repertoires likely differ.

Germline V CDR1 and CDR2: SGHTA, FQGNSA. V was pared by 4 bases and J by 9 bases, with 10 bases of the junction left unmatched. This CDR3 contains 16 residues. Sequencing was done on a sample of naive CD8+ T cells sorted from blood. The TCR comes from a man in his late teens or twenties in good health. The V and J genes are TRBV7-2 and TRBJ1-6, with 9 bases lining up with TRBD1. CDR3 DNA: TGTGCCAGCAGCTCGACACCGGGACAGGGCAGTTCACCCCTCCACTTT. Its translation is CASSSTPGQGSSPLHF. Supplemented by reference TRBV7-2 and TRBJ1-6, the full variable domain reads GAGVSQSPSNKVTEKGKDVELRCDPISGHTALYWYRQSLGQGLEFLIYFQGNSAPDKSGLPSDRFSAERTGGSVSTLTIQRTQQEDSAVYLCASSSTPGQGSSPLHFGNGTRLTVT.